Listed below are T cell receptor beta chains from one sample, sequenced in a study of T cells in tuberculosis. Assay used: immunoSEQ multiplex PCR; TCRdb lists only in-frame clones, some missing. The table has 38,000 or so clones, about 96% seen once. Sequenced input: PBMCs. The receptors stem from a donor between 10 and 35 years old with latent tuberculosis or without tuberculosis infection. CDR3s include the opening cysteine and the closing phenylalanine or tryptophan. A D gene is named only where the DNA matches it firmly. The size field is filled for only some rows; it gives once, few, many or a size class.

>NA|TRBJ1-2|NA|TRBV5-8
CASSLGGLGYGYTF
TGTGCCAGCAGCTTGGGAGGGTTGGGCTATGGCTACACCTTC
>NA|TRBJ1-3|NA|TRBV19
CASSISAANGNTIYF
TGTGCCAGTAGTATTTCAGCAGCGAATGGAAACACCATATATTTT
>NA|TRBJ1-4|NA|TRBV15
CATSRDKGNNEKLFF
TGTGCCACCAGCAGAGATAAGGGGAATAATGAAAAACTGTTTTTT
>NA|TRBJ1-1|TRBD1|TRBV19
CASSIIGTGRTEAFF
TGTGCCAGTAGTATAATCGGGACAGGGAGGACTGAAGCTTTCTTT
>NA|TRBJ1-2|NA|TRBV5-1
CASSSDNNYGYTF
TGCGCCAGCAGCTCGGACAACAACTATGGCTACACCTTC
>NA|TRBJ2-7|NA|TRBV19
CASSATVAYEQYF
TGTGCCAGTAGTGCGACAGTTGCCTACGAGCAGTACTTC
>NA|TRBJ2-2|NA|TRBV4-3
CASSQQHQATGELFF
TGCGCCAGCAGCCAGCAACATCAGGCGACCGGGGAGCTGTTTTTT
>NA|TRBJ2-7|NA|TRBV10-3
CAITARLSYEQYF
TGTGCCATCACCGCGAGGCTTTCCTACGAGCAGTACTTC
>NA|TRBJ2-7|NA|TRBV30
CAWSVLHDGGLRYF
TGTGCCTGGAGTGTACTGCACGACGGGGGTTTACGGTACTTC
>NA|TRBJ2-2|NA|TRBV7-8
CASVRANTGELFF
TGTGCCAGCGTACGAGCGAACACCGGGGAGCTGTTTTTT
>NA|TRBJ1-1|TRBD1|TRBV11-2
CASSFRTGSTEAFF
TGTGCCAGCAGCTTCCGGACAGGGTCCACTGAAGCTTTCTTT
>NA|TRBJ2-2|TRBD2|TRBV7-8
CASSLAAGANTGELFF
TGTGCCAGCAGCTTAGCAGCGGGGGCGAACACCGGGGAGCTGTTTTTT
>NA|TRBJ2-6|NA|TRBV30
CAWSRGGVSGANVLTF
TGTGCCTGGAGTCGAGGGGGGGTCTCTGGGGCCAACGTCCTGACTTTC
>once|TRBJ1-5|NA|TRBV6-1
CASRHESSSNQPQHF
TGTGCCAGCAGACACGAATCCTCTAGCAATCAGCCCCAGCATTTT
>NA|TRBJ2-7|TRBD1|TRBV7-9
CASSGRGGTGTAEQYF
TGTGCCAGCAGCGGACGAGGGGGGACAGGAACGGCCGAGCAGTACTTC
>NA|TRBJ2-7|NA|TRBV29-1
CSPSPPTTRQVGYEQYF
TGCAGTCCTTCCCCACCCACTACTCGACAGGTGGGTTACGAGCAGTACTTC
>NA|TRBJ1-5|TRBD1|TRBV6-5
CASSSDRGRNQPQHF
TGTGCCAGCAGTTCCGACAGGGGGCGAAATCAGCCCCAGCATTTT
>once|TRBJ2-1|NA|TRBV27
CASSFWGLDEQFF
TGTGCCAGCAGTTTCTGGGGCCTCGATGAGCAGTTCTTC
>NA|TRBJ1-4|NA|TRBV2
CASRQGEKLFF
TGTGCCTCTAGGCAGGGTGAAAAACTGTTTTTT
>once|TRBJ1-6|NA|TRBV12-1
CASIWAQNPNSPLHF
TGTGCCAGCATTTGGGCCCAGAATCCAAATTCACCCCTCCACTTT
>NA|TRBJ1-1|TRBD1|TRBV5-1
CASSLAGQMNTEAFF
TGCGCCAGCAGCTTGGCGGGACAGATGAACACTGAAGCTTTCTTT
>once|TRBJ2-7|NA|TRBV14
CASSHGYEQYF
TGTGCCAGCAGCCACGGCTACGAGCAGTACTTC
>NA|TRBJ1-1|NA|TRBV11-2
CASSLGRGVNTEAFF
TGTGCCAGCAGCTTAGGGCGGGGGGTGAACACTGAAGCTTTCTTT
>NA|TRBJ1-2|NA|TRBV5-1
CASSREGNYGYTF
TGCGCCAGCAGCCGCGAGGGTAACTATGGCTACACCTTC
>NA|TRBJ1-2|NA|TRBV6-6
CASRAGDLEGYTF
TGTGCCAGCAGGGCAGGGGATCTGGAGGGCTACACCTTC
>NA|TRBJ1-1|NA|TRBV5-1
CASSPPTVNTEAFF
TGCGCCAGCAGCCCCCCGACAGTTAACACTGAAGCTTTCTTT
>NA|TRBJ2-5|TRBD2|TRBV11-2
CASSSGRASGGETQYF
TGTGCCAGCAGCTCCGGTAGGGCTAGCGGGGGTGAGACCCAGTACTTC
>NA|TRBJ1-5|NA|TRBV30
CAWSVNREGQPQHF
TGTGCCTGGAGTGTTAACAGGGAAGGACAGCCCCAGCATTTT
>NA|TRBJ1-1|NA|TRBV30
CAWNQVAGNTEAFF
TGTGCCTGGAACCAGGTGGCGGGTAACACTGAAGCTTTCTTT
>NA|TRBJ2-5|NA|TRBV7-8
CASSSSGIGTQYF
TGTGCCAGCAGCTCTTCGGGAATCGGGACCCAGTACTTC
>NA|TRBJ1-1|TRBD1|TRBV10-3
CAITLGQGSTEAFF
TGTGCCATCACCTTGGGACAGGGGTCTACTGAAGCTTTCTTT
>NA|TRBJ2-5|NA|TRBV18
CASSPTEETQYF
TGTGCCAGCTCACCGACTGAAGAGACCCAGTACTTC